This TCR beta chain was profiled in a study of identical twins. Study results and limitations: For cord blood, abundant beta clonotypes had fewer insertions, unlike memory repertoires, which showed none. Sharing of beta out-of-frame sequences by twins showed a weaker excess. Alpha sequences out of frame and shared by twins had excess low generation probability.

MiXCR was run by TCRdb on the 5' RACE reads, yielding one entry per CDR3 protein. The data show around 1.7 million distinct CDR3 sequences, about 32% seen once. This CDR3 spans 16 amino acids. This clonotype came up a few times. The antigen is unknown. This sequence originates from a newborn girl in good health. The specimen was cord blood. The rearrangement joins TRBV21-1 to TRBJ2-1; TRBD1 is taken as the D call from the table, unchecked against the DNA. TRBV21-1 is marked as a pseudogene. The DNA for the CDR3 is TGTGCCAGCAGCCCGATCACAGGGGGATGGGACAATGAGCAGTTCTTC. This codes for CASSPITGGWDNEQFF.